The 5 T cell receptor beta chains reported below all come from one sample, sequenced in a study of T cell repertoires in cytomegalovirus infection. Antigens for these TCRs are unknown. TCRdb reanalysed the reads using MiXCR and keeps one entry per CDR3 protein. The sample yields around 770,000 distinct CDR3 sequences, almost 30% seen once. Sequencing was performed on cultured CD8+ T cells from PBMCs, taken from culture after CMV antigen stimulation. Receptors originate from a human donor in good health (CMV status not recorded). Some clones in this sample may be carry-over from other donors' samples.

The CDR3 protein is CASSPLEEGDSYNEQFF. In nucleotides, the CDR3 is TGTGCCAGCAGTCCCTTGGAAGAGGGGGACTCCTACAATGAGCAGTTCTTC. This rearrangement joins TRBV6-6 to TRBJ2-1; TRBD1 might be the D (6 bases). Trimming pared 5 bases from V and 0 bases from J, leaving 17 bases between. The CDR3 runs to 17 residues. CDR1 and CDR2 (germline): MNHNY, SVGAGI (reference sequence).

The chain recombines TRBV14 with TRBJ2-1; 9 positions agree with TRBD1. V trimming: 3 bases; J trimming: 15 bases; junction bases outside the gene matches: 21. The germline gives CDR1 SGHDN, CDR2 FVKESK. The CDR3 totals 17 residues. As DNA, the CDR3 is TGTGCCAGCAGCCAGTCCTTTCGGGACAGGGAAGTATACCGCGGGTTCTTC. This gives the protein CASSQSFRDREVYRGFF.

This clonotype turned up a few times. V usage is TRBV6-2 or TRBV6-3 and J usage is TRBJ1-2; D remains ambiguous. Germline V gene sequence: CDR1 MNHEY, CDR2 SVGEGT. Trimming left V 6 bases short and J 4 bases short, with 15 bases between. The CDR3 is 14 residues long. CDR3 nucleotide sequence: TGTGCCAGCAGCTCCCCGGCGGACCTCTATGGCTACACCTTC. Its protein is CASSSPADLYGYTF.

This chain's CDR3 is CATSRDLIEDSNQPQHF. In nucleotides, the CDR3 is TGTGCCACCAGCAGAGATTTGATAGAGGATAGCAATCAGCCCCAGCATTTT. The V call is TRBV15, the J call TRBJ1-5; D uncertain. Per germline, CDR1 LNHNV and CDR2 YYDKDF (reference sequence). This CDR3 spans 17 amino acids. Deletions cut 0 bases from V and 0 bases from J, with 12 bases between.

This clonotype was detected a few times. Since no conserved phenylalanine or tryptophan closes the CDR3, a read error is the likely cause. It is unclear where the CDR3 begins or ends on the DNA, so no DNA is shown, and the CDR3 is as TCRdb lists it. The V and J genes are TRBV11-2 and TRBJ2-3; the D call of TRBD1 is as the table states it, not checked on the DNA. The germline V gene encodes CDR1 SGHAT and CDR2 FQNNGV. The length of the CDR3 is 11 amino acids, counting both ends. CDR3 protein: CASSLEYRDKD.